One sample yielded the 15 T cell receptor beta chains listed below, sequenced in a study of post-analysis software for immune sequencing data. Each TCR beta cDNA library carried unique molecular identifiers. TCRdb called the PCR reads again in MiXCR, with one record for every CDR3 protein. The data hold around 710,000 distinct CDR3 sequences, with around 46% observed a single time. Points from the study as a whole: Among roughly five TRBV segments more frequent in patients than controls were TRBV5-6, TRBV5-1 and TRBV20-1.

Antigens of these TCRs are unknown. The specimen sequenced was blood. All receptors come from a girl aged 5-17 years with multiple sclerosis.

The chain joins TRBV6-5 to TRBJ1-1; D ambiguous. CDR1 is MNHEY and CDR2 is SVGAGI in the germline V gene. Trimming took 0 bases from V and 0 from J, leaving 8 bases between them. The CDR3 totals 15 residues. The CDR3 loop is CASSYSRMMNTEAFF. CDR3 coding DNA: TGTGCCAGCAGTTACTCGAGGATGATGAACACTGAAGCTTTCTTT.

The rearrangement links TRBV7-8 to TRBJ2-7; a weak D match, TRBD1 (5 bases). CDR3 length equals 16 residues. Germline V CDR1 and CDR2: SGHVS, FQNEAQ. With 1 base removed from V and 3 bases from J, the gap between germline ends came to 16 bases. CDR3 sequence reads: CASSLEGQGILYEQYF. The CDR3 DNA reads TGTGCCAGCAGCTTAGAGGGGCAAGGAATTCTCTACGAGCAGTACTTC.

This clonotype was counted at least ten times. The gene calls are TRBV3-1 and TRBJ2-1; 10 bases align to TRBD2. CDR3 length: 15 residues. Germline V CDR1 and CDR2: LGHDT, YNNKEL (reference sequence). After removal of 3 bases from V and 2 bases from J, the junction contained 1 base not matched to a gene. The CDR3 DNA is TGTGCCAGCAGCCAGGGACTAGCGACCTACAATGAGCAGTTCTTC. Translation gives CASSQGLATYNEQFF.

This clonotype counts as medium-sized. The chain uses TRBV7-9 and TRBJ2-7; no definite D call. V lost 0 bases and J 2 bases, leaving 14 bases between the germline ends. Germline values: CDR1 SEHNR, CDR2 FQNEAQ (reference sequence). The CDR3 is 16 residues long. The CDR3 reads CASSLAASDATYEQYF. CDR3 nucleotides: TGTGCCAGCAGCTTAGCAGCTTCGGACGCTACCTACGAGCAGTACTTC.

This clonotype was recorded once. The V call is TRBV5-6, the J call TRBJ1-5; no clear D gene. Trimming stripped 4 bases from V and 3 bases from J, with 11 bases between. The germline CDR1 and CDR2 sequences are SGHDT and YYEEEE. The CDR3 has 14 amino acids. CDR3 residues: CASSHGRTNQPQHF. In DNA, the CDR3 is TGTGCCAGCAGCCACGGACGGACCAATCAGCCCCAGCATTTT.

This clonotype occurred a few times. The J gene is TRBJ2-7, the V gene TRBV20-1, with D hard to call. V dropped 3 bases and J dropped 7 bases, with 22 bases sitting between them. The CDR3 runs to 15 residues. Germline V CDR1 and CDR2: DFQATT, SNEGSKA (reference sequence). The CDR3 nucleotides read TGCAGTGCTAGGGAGACTCTAATCGCCTACAATGAGCAGTACTTC. Its protein product is CSARETLIAYNEQYF.

Worth noting for this clonotype: Mismatch with germline at one junction end may stem from a read error. The genes are TRBV28 and TRBJ1-5; perhaps TRBD1 as D (5 bases). CDR1 and CDR2 from the germline V gene are MDHEN and SYDVKM. The CDR3 contains 17 residues. DNA of the CDR3: TGTGCCAGCACCCGCTGGGGGAGGGCAGGAGGAGATCAGTCCCAGCATTTT. Its translation is CASTRWGRAGGDQSQHF.

The chain carries TRBV6-5 and TRBJ1-1; D perhaps matches TRBD1 (6 bases). Germline values: CDR1 MNHEY, CDR2 SVGAGI. CDR3 length equals 14 residues. With 4 bases removed from V and 7 bases from J, the gap between germline ends came to 16 bases. The DNA for the CDR3 is TGTGCCAGCAGTTCGGACAGACCTACGAATGAAGCTTTCTTT. Its translation is CASSSDRPTNEAFF.

The rearrangement links TRBV7-9 to TRBJ2-7; 11 bases map to TRBD1. This CDR3 comprises 15 residues. Germline V CDR1 and CDR2: SEHNR, FQNEAQ (reference sequence). V was clipped by 9 bases and J by 4 bases; unmatched bases: 11. In DNA, the CDR3 is TGTGCCAGGAGCCGTCCGGGACAGGGGGAATACGAGCAGTACTTC. Translation: CARSRPGQGEYEQYF.

There are a few counts of this clonotype. The CDR3 coding sequence is TGCAGCGTTGAAGAGGGACAGGGATACTCCTACGAGCAGTACTTC. It encodes CSVEEGQGYSYEQYF. The chain couples TRBV29-1 to TRBJ2-7; 9 nucleotides match TRBD1. The CDR3 consists of 15 residues. Germline V CDR1 and CDR2: SQVTM, ANQGSEA. The V gene end was trimmed by 0 bases and the J gene end by 0 bases; junction bases not matched to a gene: 3.

The V and J genes are TRBV2 and TRBJ2-7, with D possibly TRBD2 on 5 matching bases. V was shortened by 9 bases and J by 1 base, with 13 bases between the two germline ends. This CDR3 spans 13 amino acids. Looked up from germline, CDR1 is SNHLY and CDR2 is FYNNEI. CDR3 sequence reads: CASLRAVSYEQYF. The CDR3 DNA reads as TGTGCCAGTCTAAGAGCGGTATCCTACGAGCAGTACTTC.

This clonotype was seen a handful of times. The V call is TRBV27, the J call TRBJ1-1; D is perhaps TRBD1 (6 bases). CDR1 is MNHEY and CDR2 is SMNVEV in the germline V gene (reference sequence). This CDR3 spans 15 amino acids. The V gene lost 6 bases and the J gene lost 0 bases, with 14 bases spanning the gap. In DNA, the CDR3 is TGTGCCAGCAGGCGTACAGGGTGGGTGAACACTGAAGCTTTCTTT. The encoded protein is CASRRTGWVNTEAFF.

This clonotype was counted between two and nine times. The rearrangement joins TRBV6-6 to TRBJ2-7, with 8 bases identical to TRBD2. The ends lost 6 bases at V and 3 bases at J; junction bases unmatched: 4. In germline, CDR1 is MNHNY, CDR2 SVGAGI (reference sequence). CDR3 length: 13 residues. CDR3 nucleotides: TGTGCCAGCAGATCACTAGCGGACTACGAGCAGTACTTC. Protein sequence: CASRSLADYEQYF.

This chain uses TRBV28 with TRBJ2-3, with 8 bases identical to TRBD2. From germline, CDR1 is MDHEN and CDR2 SYDVKM. The CDR3 spans 14 residues. Trimming at V came to 6 bases and at J to 4 bases, leaving 6 bases not matched to a gene. The CDR3 DNA is TGTGCCAGCAGCGCATCCGGGAGGGCAGATACGCAGTATTTT. This sequence encodes CASSASGRADTQYF.

The J gene is TRBJ2-5, the V gene TRBV12-3 or TRBV12-4; D may be TRBD1 or TRBD2 (6 bases each). The DNA end is a closer match to TRBJ2-7, so the J assignment may be wrong. The CDR3 length is 14 residues. The CDR3 DNA is TGTGCCAGCAGTTTGCAGGAGGGGGGCACCGAGCAGTACTTC. It translates to CASSLQEGGTEQYF.